The next 2 T cell receptor beta chains were all read from a single sample in a study of human T cells and chemical hapten exposure. Extraction of total RNA was performed on unfractionated whole blood. For the library, individual cDNA molecules each received unique molecular identifiers. TCRdb reprocessed the reads via MiXCR and lists one record per CDR3 protein. Altogether about 120,000 distinct CDR3 sequences are present, approximately 9% being singletons, with the ten largest covering 1.4%. Material for sequencing was whole blood. The receptors shown here come from a human donor in good health. Some clones in this sample may be carry-over from other donors' samples.

There are many counts of this clonotype. The chain is built from TRBV7-2 and TRBJ1-5, with no clear D. This CDR3 is 15 amino acids long. Trimming pared 2 bases from V and 4 bases from J, leaving 12 bases between. Germline CDR1 SGHTA, CDR2 FQGNSA. In DNA form, the CDR3 reads TGTGCCAGCAGCTTAAGTATGCGGACGAATCAGCCCCAGCATTTT. It encodes CASSLSMRTNQPQHF.

The table lists this clonotype with a few counts. The chain carries TRBV7-9 and TRBJ2-5, with D perhaps matching TRBD2 (5 bases). V gave up 3 bases and J gave up 4 bases, with 18 bases separating them. In germline, CDR1 is SEHNR, CDR2 FQNEAQ (reference sequence). The CDR3 is 16 residues long. The DNA for the CDR3 is TGTGCCAGCAGCTTGGCTGGACTCCAGGCTATAGAGACCCAGTACTTC. Residues: CASSLAGLQAIETQYF. Using reference TRBV7-9 and TRBJ2-5 for the parts outside the CDR3, the full variable domain is DTGVSQNPRHKITKRGQNVTFRCDPISEHNRLYWYRQTLGQGPEFLTYFQNEAQLEKSRLLSDRFSAERPKGSFSTLEIQRTEQGDSAMYLCASSLAGLQAIETQYFGPGTRLLVL.